There are a few counts of the clone carrying this TCR beta chain. Its cognate antigen is unknown. Trimming took 0 bases from V and 1 from J, leaving 13 bases between them. CDR3 length: 17 residues. The V gene's germline CDR1 is SGHAT and CDR2 FQNNGV. This specimen comes from a study of cytomegalovirus exposure and HLA in healthy donors. Background on the study: Researchers previously reported finding roughly 120 million unique TCR beta sequences from 150 million to 200 million T cells.

Primers for the PCR totalled 60 Vbeta and 13 Jbeta. Authors' methods: A later analysis counted roughly 74 million unique TCR beta chains, 9.5 million to 12 million shared. The repertoire was sequenced with immunoSEQ multiplex PCR; TCRdb's copy has only in-frame clones and lacks some. V and J calls plus clone size are reproduced from that table; the DNA served to infer D and trimming. Counted here are 200,000 to 250,000 clones, over 70% occurring once; the ten biggest clones make up 2.5% to 3%. The study sampled nominally healthy donors, though unrecorded immune exposures were likely. Overall study results and limits: Another analysis was done later, and it associated 15,000 to 20,000 TCR beta sequences with HLA alleles at 0.05 false discovery rate.

The source is a woman aged 55-75 years in good health and CMV-seropositive. V is TRBV11-2 and J is TRBJ2-1, with a tentative D call TRBD1 (6 bases). Sequenced sample: PBMCs. CDR3 protein: CASSLELWTVSYNEQFF. The DNA of the CDR3 is TGTGCCAGCAGCTTAGAATTGTGGACAGTTTCCTACAATGAGCAGTTCTTC.